The 24 T cell receptor beta chains listed next were all sequenced from one sample in a study of shared clonotypes between healthy human individuals. Clones were sequenced by immunoSEQ multiplex PCR, and TCRdb holds only the in-frame ones, with some missing. The sample lists 2 million to 2.5 million clones; approximately 90% were seen once. Sequencing used naive CD4+ T cells from PBMCs. Subset denoted: CD45RA+ positively selected. The receptors stem from a man younger than 35 in good health. Some clones in this sample may be carry-over from other donors' samples.

The chain recombines TRBV27 with TRBJ2-7; D is uncertain. The germline V gene has CDR1 MNHEY and CDR2 SMNVEV (reference sequence). The V end was cut by 1 base, the J end by 3 bases, with 10 bases between. The CDR3 totals 14 residues. CDR3 loop: CASSLWASNYEQYF. The CDR3 coding sequence is TGTGCCAGCAGTTTATGGGCCTCAAACTACGAGCAGTACTTC.

This chain connects TRBV6-5 to TRBJ2-5, with D perhaps matching TRBD1 (6 bases). CDR1 is MNHEY and CDR2 is SVGAGI in the germline V gene. V dropped 5 bases and J dropped 3 bases, with 13 bases sitting between them. The CDR3 is 14 residues long. The CDR3 sequence: CASSPGHTKETQYF. In DNA form, the CDR3 reads TGTGCCAGCAGTCCGGGACACACGAAAGAGACCCAGTACTTC.

The genes are TRBV7-8 and TRBJ2-7, with D possibly TRBD1 on 7 matching bases. The germline CDR1 and CDR2 sequences are SGHVS and FQNEAQ. The CDR3 is 15 amino acids. Trimming left V 3 bases short and J 3 bases short, with 15 bases between. CDR3 in DNA: TGTGCCAGCAGCTTGGCGACTAGGGGGCTCTACGAGCAGTACTTC. As protein: CASSLATRGLYEQYF.

The chain carries TRBV6-5 and TRBJ1-2; D may be TRBD1 (5 bases). The V gene's germline CDR1 is MNHEY and CDR2 SVGAGI. V was shortened by 2 bases and J by 3 bases, with 10 bases between the two germline ends. The CDR3 sequence is 14 residues long. DNA of the CDR3: TGTGCCAGCAGTTACGCAGGGCTTGACTATGGCTACACCTTC. Its translation: CASSYAGLDYGYTF.

This chain uses TRBV9 with TRBJ1-6; 7 nucleotides line up with TRBD1. Germline CDR1 reads SGDLS; CDR2 reads YYNGEE. CDR3 length: 15 residues. V was pared by 3 bases and J by 7 bases, with 7 bases of the junction left unmatched. CDR3 amino acids: CASSGRQGINSPLHF. In DNA form, the CDR3 reads TGTGCCAGCAGCGGAAGACAGGGTATCAATTCACCCCTCCACTTT.

This clone was found once. The chain uses TRBV5-1 and TRBJ2-5, with 8 bases aligning to TRBD1. V was clipped by 2 bases and J by 1 base; unmatched bases: 16. The CDR3 covers 19 residues. CDR1 and CDR2 from the germline V gene are SGHRS and YFSETQ. This CDR3 reads CASSFSPDRAGGGQETQYF. Written as DNA, the CDR3 is TGCGCCAGCAGCTTTTCCCCGGACAGGGCTGGTGGTGGCCAAGAGACCCAGTACTTC.

The chain recombines TRBV25-1 with TRBJ1-3, with a weak D call TRBD1 (5 bases). Per germline, CDR1 MGHDK and CDR2 SYGVNS. The length of the CDR3 is 15 residues. Trimming shortened V by 1 base and J by 0 bases, and 7 bases separated the two germline ends. The CDR3 nucleotides are TGTGCCAGCAGTGAATCCGGGACCTCTGGAAACACCATATATTTT. This sequence encodes CASSESGTSGNTIYF.

This chain links TRBV9 with TRBJ2-7; maybe TRBD2 (6 bases). Trimming left V 6 bases short and J 1 base short, with 17 bases between. Germline V CDR1 and CDR2: SGDLS, YYNGEE. The length of the CDR3 is 15 residues. The CDR3 loop reads CASNPSGEISYEQYF. Here the CDR3 DNA reads TGTGCCAGCAACCCATCGGGAGAGATTTCCTACGAGCAGTACTTC.

The chain is built from TRBV7-2 and TRBJ2-5, with D unclear. Trimming removed 2 bases at V and 1 base at J, with 5 bases between. This CDR3 is built from 13 residues. CDR1 and CDR2 from the germline V gene are SGHTA and FQGNSA. Written as DNA, the CDR3 is TGTGCCAGCAGCTTATACGGCCAAGAGACCCAGTACTTC. Translating gives CASSLYGQETQYF.

This clone was detected only once. The rearrangement links TRBV6-1 to TRBJ2-7, with 12 bases aligning to TRBD2. The CDR3 has 15 amino acids. Trimming at V came to 6 bases and at J to 3 bases, leaving 6 bases not matched to a gene. The germline V gene encodes CDR1 MNHNS and CDR2 SASEGT. CDR3: CASSRGLAGSYEQYF. As DNA, the CDR3 is TGTGCCAGCAGCCGGGGACTAGCGGGCAGCTACGAGCAGTACTTC.

The chain uses TRBV9 and TRBJ1-5; a weak D match, TRBD1 (5 bases). The CDR3 runs 14 residues. V lost 3 bases to trimming and J lost 4 bases, with 11 bases between them. Germline CDR1 SGDLS, CDR2 YYNGEE. The CDR3 bases are TGTGCCAGCAGCGGGGGGTATGGGAATCAGCCCCAGCATTTT. Amino acids: CASSGGYGNQPQHF.

As concerns this clone: The same CDR3 arises from other DNA sequences in this sample as well. V is TRBV5-1 and J is TRBJ2-7; TRBD1 might be the D (6 bases). CDR1 is SGHRS and CDR2 is YFSETQ in the germline V gene. Trimming took 0 bases from V and 2 from J, leaving 9 bases between them. The CDR3 spans 14 residues. CDR3 residues: CASSLGDRTYEQYF. In DNA, the CDR3 is TGCGCCAGCAGCTTGGGAGACAGGACCTACGAGCAGTACTTC.

The rearrangement joins TRBV30 to TRBJ1-4; the match to TRBD1 covers 8 bases. The V gene end was trimmed by 0 bases and the J gene end by 7 bases; junction bases not matched to a gene: 10. The length of the CDR3 is 16 residues. CDR1 is GTSNPN and CDR2 is SVGIG in the germline V gene (reference sequence). CDR3 region: CAWSVTRTGRSEKLFF. As DNA, the CDR3 is TGTGCCTGGAGTGTAACCCGGACAGGGAGGAGTGAAAAACTGTTTTTT.

This sequence joins TRBV18 and TRBJ2-1, with TRBD2 matching over 8 bases. Germline V gives CDR1 KGHSH, CDR2 LQKENI. CDR3 length: 18 residues. V shed 3 bases and J 1 base; nucleotides not matched to a gene: 11. CDR3 protein: CASSPSPLTSGSYNEQFF. CDR3 sequence (DNA): TGTGCCAGCTCACCGTCCCCGCTTACTAGCGGATCCTACAATGAGCAGTTCTTC.

This clone was counted a few times. The chain carries TRBV5-4 and TRBJ2-5; D gene unclear. The CDR3 runs to 11 residues. V lost 3 bases and J lost 5, with 5 bases in between. Per the germline V gene, CDR1 is SGHNT and CDR2 is YYREEE (reference sequence). The CDR3 loop reads CASSSRETQYF. The CDR3 nucleotides read TGTGCCAGCAGCTCCCGGGAGACCCAGTACTTC.

The rearrangement links TRBV5-1 to TRBJ2-7; tentative D call: TRBD2 (6 bases). The CDR3 runs to 15 residues. Germline lookup yields CDR1 SGHRS and CDR2 YFSETQ. The V and J ends lost 1 base and 0 bases respectively, with 11 bases between them. The CDR3 bases are TGCGCCAGCAGCTTGTCGGCGGGAATCTCCTACGAGCAGTACTTC. This encodes CASSLSAGISYEQYF.

With regard to this clone: The sample contains more than one DNA sequence encoding this CDR3. The chain uses TRBV2 and TRBJ2-3; D call uncertain. Germline V lookup: CDR1 SNHLY, CDR2 FYNNEI. The CDR3 covers 12 residues. V was clipped by 4 bases and J by 1 base, with 3 bases between them. The CDR3 is CASSVGTDTQYF. As DNA, the CDR3 is TGTGCCAGCAGTGTGGGCACAGATACGCAGTATTTT.

This clone was observed a single time. The chain carries TRBV7-2 and TRBJ2-5; D gene ambiguous. The V end was cut by 0 bases, the J end by 4 bases, with 9 bases between. Germline CDR1 SGHTA, CDR2 FQGNSA. The CDR3 is 14 amino acids. The CDR3 DNA follows: TGTGCCAGCAGCTTAGCCCAACGGTCAGAGACCCAGTACTTC. Translation gives CASSLAQRSETQYF. Filled out from reference TRBV7-2 and TRBJ2-5, the complete variable domain reads GAGVSQSPSNKVTEKGKDVELRCDPISGHTALYWYRQSLGQGLEFLIYFQGNSAPDKSGLPSDRFSAERTGGSVSTLTIQRTQQEDSAVYLCASSLAQRSETQYFGPGTRLLVL.

This chain links TRBV5-1 with TRBJ2-7, with D perhaps assigned TRBD1 or TRBD2 (5 bases each). The germline V and J ends were trimmed by 2 bases and 1 base, with 10 bases remaining between them. The germline gives CDR1 SGHRS, CDR2 YFSETQ. The CDR3 is 14 residues long. CDR3 protein: CASSFLGDSYEQYF. Here the CDR3 DNA reads TGCGCCAGCAGCTTTTTGGGGGATTCCTACGAGCAGTACTTC.

CDR3 in DNA: TGCGCCAGCAGTCAATCCGTAGGCAGGGTCGACAATCAGCCCCAGCATTTT. This sequence encodes CASSQSVGRVDNQPQHF. The chain employs TRBV23-1 and TRBJ1-5; D is possibly TRBD1 (5 bases). TRBV23-1 has ORF status, its function being uncertain. The CDR3 consists of 17 residues. V lost 0 bases and J 3 bases, leaving 15 bases between the germline ends.

Concerning this clone itself: Other nucleotide sequences in the sample specify the same CDR3. The chain couples TRBV28 to TRBJ1-2; TRBD1 is a possible D gene (6 bases). Germline V lookup: CDR1 MDHEN, CDR2 SYDVKM. The CDR3 spans 13 residues. Between the trimmed V and J ends, which lost 5 bases and 2 bases, there was a span of 9 bases. CDR3 sequence (DNA): TGTGCCAGCAGTCTCGGACAGAACTATGGCTACACCTTC. It translates to CASSLGQNYGYTF.

As DNA, the CDR3 is TGTGCCAGCAGTTTACCCGGGGGACTCGACGAGCAGTACTTC. Protein: CASSLPGGLDEQYF. This chain joins TRBV28 and TRBJ2-7, with D possibly being TRBD2 (6 bases). This CDR3 is built from 14 residues. The V gene's germline CDR1 is MDHEN and CDR2 SYDVKM. Between the trimmed V and J ends, which lost 2 bases and 5 bases, there was a span of 13 bases. The variable domain in full, completed from reference TRBV28 and TRBJ2-7, reads DVKVTQSSRYLVKRTGEKVFLECVQDMDHENMFWYRQDPGLGLRLIYFSYDVKMKEKGDIPEGYSVSREKKERFSLILESASTNQTSMYLCASSLPGGLDEQYFGPGTRLTVT.

CDR3 sequence reads: CASSPDGPLGYGYTF. CDR3 coding DNA: TGTGCCAGCAGCCCGGACGGTCCCCTGGGCTATGGCTACACCTTC. The chain has TRBV5-4 and TRBJ1-2, with D unclear. The V gene's germline CDR1 is SGHNT and CDR2 YYREEE (reference sequence). V lost 4 bases and J lost 4, with 17 bases in between. The CDR3 is made up of 15 amino acids.

V usage is TRBV5-4 and J usage is TRBJ2-5; 10 bases fit TRBD2. This CDR3 is 15 amino acids long. The germline V gene encodes CDR1 SGHNT and CDR2 YYREEE (reference sequence). Trimming at V came to 2 bases and at J to 3 bases, leaving 4 bases not matched to a gene. As DNA, the CDR3 is TGTGCCAGCAGCTTTCGGCTAGCGGGAGAAGAGACCCAGTACTTC. Its translation: CASSFRLAGEETQYF.